Listed below are T cell receptor beta chains from one sample, sequenced in a study of blood T cell repertoires in COVID-19. Method: immunoSEQ multiplex PCR; TCRdb's copy keeps in-frame clones and lacks some. Among about 70,000 clones listed, about four fifths were seen once. The source material was peripheral blood. All receptors come from a man aged 65 to 85 who had recovered from COVID-19. The CDR3 runs from the conserved cysteine through the conserved F or W. A D gene is named only where the DNA matches it firmly. For some rows the clone size is stated as once, few or many, or as a class when expanded; others skip it.

TRBV27,-,TRBJ1-6,-,TGTGCCAGCCGACAAGGGAGCTGGGCAAGGTCACCCCTCCACTTT,CASRQGSWARSPLHF
TRBV27,few,TRBJ1-3,TRBD1,TGTGCCAGCAGTTTGTCCACAGGGGTTGGAAACACCATATATTTT,CASSLSTGVGNTIYF
TRBV12-5,-,TRBJ2-3,-,TGTGCTAGTGGTACATGGGACTCCAATTCGTGGTCCGATACGCAGTATTTT,CASGTWDSNSWSDTQYF
TRBV11-2,once,TRBJ1-1,-,TGTGCCAGCAGCTTACTGGGGGGCACTGAAGCTTTCTTT,CASSLLGGTEAFF
TRBV30,-,TRBJ1-5,TRBD1,TGTGCCTGGAGTGCAACAGGGGGCAATCAGCCCCAGCATTTT,CAWSATGGNQPQHF
TRBV6-5,-,TRBJ2-5,-,TGTGCCAGCTGTCGGGACACGACCCAAGAGACCCAGTACTTC,CASCRDTTQETQYF
TRBV12-5,-,TRBJ1-3,-,TGTGCTAGTGGACTGATTAACTCTGGAAACACCATATATTTT,CASGLINSGNTIYF
TRBV11-3,-,TRBJ1-1,-,TGTGCCAGCAGCCAAGAAGAACCGAGCAAAGCTTTCTTT,CASSQEEPSKAFF
TRBV9,-,TRBJ2-7,TRBD2,TGTGCCAGCAGCGTAGATCTAGCGGCCTACGAGCAGTACTTC,CASSVDLAAYEQYF
TRBV30,once,TRBJ2-2,-,TGTGCCTGTGCCATTAGGGGCAAAACCGGGGAGCTGTTTTTT,CACAIRGKTGELFF
TRBV27,-,TRBJ2-7,TRBD2,TGTGCCACTGGGACTAGCGGCTCCTACGAGCAGTACTTC,CATGTSGSYEQYF
TRBV10-2,-,TRBJ1-5,-,TGCGCCAGCAGTCGGACAAAAAATAGCAATCAGCCCCAGCATTTT,CASSRTKNSNQPQHF
TRBV6-5,-,TRBJ1-4,TRBD1,TGTGCCAGCAGTTACCGGACAGGGGGCAGCGATGAAAAACTGTTTTTT,CASSYRTGGSDEKLFF
TRBV28,-,TRBJ1-2,-,TGTGCCAGCTCGTTTATTTCCCTCTATGGCTACACCTTC,CASSFISLYGYTF
TRBV3-1/TRBV3-2,few,TRBJ2-1,TRBD2,TGTGCCAGCAGCCAAGAGGCGGGGGATAACAATGAGCAGTTCTTC,CASSQEAGDNNEQFF
TRBV6-6,-,TRBJ2-1,TRBD2,TGTGCCAGCAGTCACGGGACTAGTCTTAATGAGCAGTTCTTC,CASSHGTSLNEQFF